These 4 T cell receptor beta chains originate from one sample sequenced in a study of CD8 T cells in Susac syndrome. Random-hexamer reverse transcription was applied to roughly 0.45 to 1 ug RNA. TCRdb re-called the immunoSEQ multiplex PCR reads through MiXCR, storing one row per CDR3 protein. The sample carries about 200,000 distinct CDR3 sequences, 85% to 95% recorded once. The sequenced sample was CD4+ T cells from PBMCs. All receptors derive from a human donor in good health.

The CDR3 protein is CASSPPGRGANYGYTF. The CDR3 bases are TGTGCCAGCAGTCCCCCAGGGCGAGGGGCTAACTATGGCTACACCTTC. The genes are TRBV28 and TRBJ1-2; D may be TRBD1 (5 bases). The CDR3 consists of 16 residues. Deletions cut 5 bases from V and 0 bases from J, with 16 bases between. Germline V gene lookup returns CDR1 MDHEN and CDR2 SYDVKM.

The chain joins TRBV11-3 to TRBJ2-5; 8 bases match TRBD2. Germline V gives CDR1 SGHNT, CDR2 YENEEA. The CDR3 totals 18 residues. Trimming cost V 1 base and J 5 bases; bases outside gene matches: 15. CDR3 sequence reads: CASSLGRVAGGRDETQYF. For the CDR3, the DNA is TGTGCCAGCAGCTTAGGACGAGTGGCGGGGGGACGGGACGAGACCCAGTACTTC. Variable domain in full (rest from reference TRBV11-3 and TRBJ2-5): EAGVVQSPRYKIIEKKQPVAFWCNPISGHNTLYWYLQNLGQGPELLIRYENEEAVDDSQLPKDRFSAERLKGVDSTLKIQPAELGDSAVYLCASSLGRVAGGRDETQYFGPGTRLLVL.

The V gene is TRBV28, the J gene TRBJ2-6, with D possibly called TRBD1 or TRBD2 (6 bases each). The CDR3 has 16 amino acids. Germline V gene sequence: CDR1 MDHEN, CDR2 SYDVKM. V gave up 6 bases and J gave up 0 bases, with 12 bases separating them. The DNA of the CDR3 is TGTGCCAGCAGGCTCCCGGGGGCCTCTGGGGCCAACGTCCTGACTTTC. Translated: CASRLPGASGANVLTF.

The genes are TRBV20-1 and TRBJ1-5; 7 bases are a match to TRBD1. The CDR3 has 14 amino acids. J gave up 3 bases and V 6 bases, and 8 bases lay outside the gene matches. Germline lookup yields CDR1 DFQATT and CDR2 SNEGSKA (reference sequence). The CDR3 region is CSARTGRDNQPQHF. The CDR3 nucleotides are TGCAGTGCCCGGACAGGAAGGGACAATCAGCCCCAGCATTTT.